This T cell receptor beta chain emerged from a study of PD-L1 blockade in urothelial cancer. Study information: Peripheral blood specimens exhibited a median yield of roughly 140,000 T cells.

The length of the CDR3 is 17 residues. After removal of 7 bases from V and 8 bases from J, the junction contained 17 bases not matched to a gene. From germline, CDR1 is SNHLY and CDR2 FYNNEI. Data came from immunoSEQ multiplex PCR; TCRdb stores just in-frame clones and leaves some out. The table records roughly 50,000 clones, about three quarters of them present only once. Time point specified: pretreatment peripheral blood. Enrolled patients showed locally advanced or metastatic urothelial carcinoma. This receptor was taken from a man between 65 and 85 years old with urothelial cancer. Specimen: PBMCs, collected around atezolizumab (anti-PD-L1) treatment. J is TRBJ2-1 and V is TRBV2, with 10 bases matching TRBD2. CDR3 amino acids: CASTLSTIAGGGYEQFF. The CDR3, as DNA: TGTGCCAGCACCCTCTCGACTATAGCGGGGGGAGGGTATGAGCAGTTCTTC.